This passage covers 13 T cell receptor beta chains from one sample sequenced in a study of shared clonotypes between healthy human individuals. Sequencing was performed with immunoSEQ multiplex PCR; in TCRdb, only in-frame clones are kept and a portion is missing. Among hundreds of thousands of clones listed, around three quarters were seen once. Input material: memory CD4+ T cells sorted from blood. Subset specified: CD45RA-negative fraction. These receptors were collected from a woman between 25 and 40 years old in good health.

The chain has TRBV2 and TRBJ1-2; no reliable D call. There are 12 residues in the CDR3. Deletions cut 0 bases from V and 5 bases from J, with 4 bases between. Germline V lookup: CDR1 SNHLY, CDR2 FYNNEI. The CDR3 DNA reads as TGTGCCAGCAGTGAAGCGGTATATGGCTACACCTTC. Its translation: CASSEAVYGYTF. Based on the CDR3 plus reference TRBV2 and TRBJ1-2, the full variable domain is EPEVTQTPSHQVTQMGQEVILRCVPISNHLYFYWYRQILGQKVEFLVSFYNNEISEKSEIFDDQFSVERPDGSNFTLKIRSTKLEDSAMYFCASSEAVYGYTFGSGTRLTVV.

Worth noting for this clone: This sequence is one base from a far larger clone and is likely a read error. This same CDR3 is encoded by further DNA sequences in the sample. V gene TRBV5-1 combines with J gene TRBJ1-1; D may be TRBD1 (6 bases). V lost 4 bases and J 13 bases, leaving 32 bases between the germline ends. The V gene's germline CDR1 is SGHRS and CDR2 YFSETQ. This CDR3 comprises 17 residues. For the CDR3, the DNA is TGCGCCAGCAGCCTGGGGGCCGAGACCTTCCGGGCTCGGCAAGGTTTCTTT. Translating gives CASSLGAETFRARQGFF.

V and J are TRBV6-1 and TRBJ2-7; maybe TRBD1 (5 bases). This CDR3 contains 15 residues. Trimming removed 3 bases at V and 2 bases at J, with 14 bases between. The germline V gene encodes CDR1 MNHNS and CDR2 SASEGT. CDR3 sequence (DNA): TGTGCCAGCAGTGATGACAGACCTTTCCCCTACGAGCAGTACTTC. Residues: CASSDDRPFPYEQYF.

This clone was seen a single time. The chain recombines TRBV9 with TRBJ2-5; maybe TRBD2 (5 bases). CDR3 size: 15 residues. The V gene's germline CDR1 is SGDLS and CDR2 YYNGEE. The V and J ends lost 2 bases and 5 bases respectively, with 16 bases between them. CDR3 protein: CASSVLGDPGETQYF. The CDR3 region has the DNA TGTGCCAGCAGCGTGTTAGGCGATCCGGGGGAGACCCAGTACTTC.

There are a few counts of this clone. The rearrangement uses TRBV6-6 and TRBJ2-5; 8 bases match TRBD1. The CDR3 covers 13 residues. Germline V gene data show CDR1 as MNHNY and CDR2 as SVGAGI (reference sequence). V lost 7 bases to trimming and J lost 5 bases; unmatched junction nucleotides: 6. CDR3 sequence: CASTSRGPETQYF. The CDR3 bases are TGTGCCAGCACCTCCAGGGGGCCGGAGACCCAGTACTTC.

This clone came up a few times. The chain employs TRBV30 and TRBJ1-1; possible D gene TRBD1, 6 bases. CDR3 length equals 13 residues. The germline CDR1 and CDR2 sequences are GTSNPN and SVGIG (reference sequence). CDR3 loop: CAVAGELNTEAFF. The CDR3 nucleotides are TGTGCTGTAGCAGGGGAACTGAACACTGAAGCTTTCTTT. The full variable domain, its missing parts supplied by reference TRBV30 and TRBJ1-1, is SQTIHQWPATLVQPVGSPLSLECTVEGTSNPNLYWYRQAAGRGLQLLFYSVGIGQISSEVPQNLSASRPQDRQFILSSKKLLLSDSGFYLCAVAGELNTEAFFGQGTRLTVV.

The rearrangement uses TRBV18 and TRBJ1-1, with 7 positions matching TRBD1. With 6 bases clipped from V and 2 bases from J, the junction kept 6 bases outside the gene matches. The CDR3 is made up of 14 amino acids. Germline V gene lookup returns CDR1 KGHSH and CDR2 LQKENI. As DNA, the CDR3 is TGTGCCAGCTCCCACGGACAGGAAAACACTGAAGCTTTCTTT. This translates into CASSHGQENTEAFF.

The chain links TRBV2 to TRBJ1-2, with TRBD1 matching over 7 bases. CDR3 length: 12 amino acids. The V and J ends lost 5 bases and 6 bases, in that order; junction bases with no gene match: 3. Germline V gene data show CDR1 as SNHLY and CDR2 as FYNNEI. This chain's CDR3 is CASSKQGDGYTF. Written as DNA, the CDR3 is TGTGCCAGCAGTAAGCAGGGGGATGGCTACACCTTC.

The chain carries TRBV2 and TRBJ2-1, with D perhaps TRBD1 or TRBD2 (5 bases each). The germline gives CDR1 SNHLY, CDR2 FYNNEI. The V end lost 2 bases, the J end lost 8 bases, and 22 bases lay between the germline ends. The CDR3 is 17 amino acids. The chain's CDR3 is CASSELDWDPTYDEQFF. The CDR3 DNA reads as TGTGCCAGCAGTGAATTGGATTGGGACCCAACTTACGATGAGCAGTTCTTC.

The chain is built from TRBV11-2 and TRBJ2-7; TRBD1 is a possible D gene (5 bases). Trimming took off 2 bases at V and 3 bases at J, with 14 bases between the two ends. CDR3 length: 15 residues. CDR1 and CDR2 (germline): SGHAT, FQNNGV. The CDR3 loop reads CASSLLDTTVYEQYF. The DNA for the CDR3 is TGTGCCAGCAGCTTATTGGATACGACAGTCTACGAGCAGTACTTC.

The rearrangement links TRBV10-3 to TRBJ2-3; D is ambiguous. The CDR3 is 14 amino acids. The V and J ends lost 2 bases and 2 bases respectively, with 8 bases between them. The germline CDR1 and CDR2 sequences are ENHRY and SYGVKD. DNA of the CDR3: TGTGCCATCAGTGAGGCTGGCTTCACAGATACGCAGTATTTT. It specifies CAISEAGFTDTQYF.

The chain combines TRBV5-6 with TRBJ2-3; unclear D gene. This CDR3 is 13 amino acids long. The ends were cut back, 10 bases at V and 4 bases at J, with 16 bases in the middle. Germline assignment: CDR1 SGHDT and CDR2 YYEEEE. CDR3 bases: TGTGCCGCTGGACGTCGCGACGCAGATACGCAGTATTTT. This gives the protein CAAGRRDADTQYF.

A remark on this clone: Distinct nucleotide sequences in the sample also encode this CDR3. The chain recombines TRBV28 with TRBJ1-5, with 9 bases matching TRBD1. The germline V gene has CDR1 MDHEN and CDR2 SYDVKM. The CDR3 covers 15 residues. Trimming cost V 4 bases and J 1 base; bases outside gene matches: 2. The CDR3, as DNA: TGTGCCAGCAGTTCGACAGGGGGGAGCAATCAGCCCCAGCATTTT. This codes for CASSSTGGSNQPQHF.